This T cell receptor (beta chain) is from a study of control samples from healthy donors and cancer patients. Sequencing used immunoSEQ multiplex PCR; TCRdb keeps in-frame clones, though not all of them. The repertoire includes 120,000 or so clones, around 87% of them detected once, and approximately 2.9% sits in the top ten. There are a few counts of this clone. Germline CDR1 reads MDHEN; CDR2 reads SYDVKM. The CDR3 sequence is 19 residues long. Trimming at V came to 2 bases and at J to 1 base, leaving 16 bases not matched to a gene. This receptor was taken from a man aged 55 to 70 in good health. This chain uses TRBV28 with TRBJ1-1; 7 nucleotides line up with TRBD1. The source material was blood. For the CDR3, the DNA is TGTGCCAGCAGTTTAACTACGAATTATCCGGGACAGAGGAACACTGAAGCTTTCTTT. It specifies CASSLTTNYPGQRNTEAFF. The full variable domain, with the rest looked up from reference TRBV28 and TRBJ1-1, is DVKVTQSSRYLVKRTGEKVFLECVQDMDHENMFWYRQDPGLGLRLIYFSYDVKMKEKGDIPEGYSVSREKKERFSLILESASTNQTSMYLCASSLTTNYPGQRNTEAFFGQGTRLTVV.